The present TCR beta chain was sequenced within a study of T cell responses to AZD1222 COVID-19 vaccine. The V segment lost 1 base and the J segment 3 bases; nucleotides outside the gene matches: 3. Germline assignment: CDR1 SGHRS and CDR2 YFSETQ. CDR3 length: 14 amino acids. Notes on the study in general: Only a handful of AZD1222 recipients were seropositive at baseline. The study found Spike-specific TCR breadth and depth rose after two AZD1222 doses. Donor demographics were predominantly white British with a female majority; clonal diversity may be underestimated.

Note on this clone: What it binds is unknown.

Data came from immunoSEQ multiplex PCR; TCRdb stores just in-frame clones and leaves some out. The table lists 150,000 to 200,000 clones, more than 80% of them singletons. V and J are TRBV5-1 and TRBJ1-2; 7 positions agree with TRBD1. This TCR was sampled from an adult who received the MenACWY meningococcal vaccine as a control. The sequences come from peripheral blood, collected 28 days after the second dose of the MenACWY control vaccine. CDR3 bases: TGCGCCAGCAGCTTGAGGGACAGCGACTATGGCTACACCTTC. Translated, it gives CASSLRDSDYGYTF.